This T cell receptor beta chain was observed in a study of Ad26.COV2.S vaccination and SARS-CoV-2 variants. Described treatment: 15 to 20 received Ad26.COV2.S at low or high dose, single or two shots; 5 received placebo; per-sample allocation not given. Collection of the samples took place on day 63 after the first injection of vaccine or placebo. Using immunoSEQ multiplex PCR, the repertoire was profiled, and TCRdb retains in-frame clones only, with some absent. Of about 680,000 clones listed, around 90% are singletons. CDR1 is MNHEY and CDR2 is SVGAGI in the germline V gene. J lost 0 bases, V lost 8 bases, and 9 bases had no gene match. CDR3 size: 15 residues.

This sequence joins TRBV6-5 and TRBJ1-1; TRBD1 aligns across 7 bases. The sequence was collected from a person aged 18 to 65 who received the Ad26.COV2.S COVID-19 vaccine or a placebo. The sample in question was peripheral blood, obtained in a trial of Ad26.COV2.S vaccine versus placebo. The CDR3 region is CASGNRGFVNTEAFF. The CDR3 bases are TGTGCCAGCGGGAACAGGGGATTTGTGAACACTGAAGCTTTCTTT.